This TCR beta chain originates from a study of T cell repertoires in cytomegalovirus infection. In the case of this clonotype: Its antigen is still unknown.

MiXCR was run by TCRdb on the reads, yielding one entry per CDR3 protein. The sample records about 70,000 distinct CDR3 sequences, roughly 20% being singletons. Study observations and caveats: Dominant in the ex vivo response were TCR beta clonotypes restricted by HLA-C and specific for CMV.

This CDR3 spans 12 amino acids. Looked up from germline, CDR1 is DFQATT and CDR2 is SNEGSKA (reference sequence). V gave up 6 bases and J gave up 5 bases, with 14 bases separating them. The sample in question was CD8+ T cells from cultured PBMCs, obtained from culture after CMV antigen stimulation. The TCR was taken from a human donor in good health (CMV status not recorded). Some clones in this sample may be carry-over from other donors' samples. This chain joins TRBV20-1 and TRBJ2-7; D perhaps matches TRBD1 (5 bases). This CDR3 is CSARALRNEQYF. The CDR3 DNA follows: TGCAGTGCCAGGGCCCTCAGGAACGAGCAGTACTTC.